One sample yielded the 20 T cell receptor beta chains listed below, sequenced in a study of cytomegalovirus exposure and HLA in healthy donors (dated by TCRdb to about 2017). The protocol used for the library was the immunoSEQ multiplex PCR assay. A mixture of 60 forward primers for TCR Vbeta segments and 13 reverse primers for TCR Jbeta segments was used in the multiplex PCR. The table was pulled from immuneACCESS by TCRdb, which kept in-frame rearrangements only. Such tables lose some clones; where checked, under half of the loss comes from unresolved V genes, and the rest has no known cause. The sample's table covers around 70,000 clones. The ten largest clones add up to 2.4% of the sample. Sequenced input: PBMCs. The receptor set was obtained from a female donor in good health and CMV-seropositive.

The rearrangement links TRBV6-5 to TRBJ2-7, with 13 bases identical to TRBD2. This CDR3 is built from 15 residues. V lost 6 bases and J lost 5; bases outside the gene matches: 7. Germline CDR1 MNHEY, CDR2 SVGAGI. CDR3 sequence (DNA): TGTGCCAGCAGGGACGGGACTAGCGGGATGAACGAGCAGTACTTC. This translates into CASRDGTSGMNEQYF.

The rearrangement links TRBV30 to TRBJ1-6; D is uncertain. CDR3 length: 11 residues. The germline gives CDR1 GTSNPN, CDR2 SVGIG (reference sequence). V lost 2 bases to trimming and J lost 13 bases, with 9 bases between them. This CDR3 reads CAWSRAGPLHF. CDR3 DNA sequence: TGTGCCTGGAGTCGAGCGGGGCCCCTCCACTTT.

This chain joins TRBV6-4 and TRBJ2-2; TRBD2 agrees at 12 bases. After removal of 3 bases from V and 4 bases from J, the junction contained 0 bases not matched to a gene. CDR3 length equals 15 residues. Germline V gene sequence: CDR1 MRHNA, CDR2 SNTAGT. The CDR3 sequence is CASSELAGGTGELFF. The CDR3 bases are TGTGCCAGCAGTGAACTAGCGGGAGGCACCGGGGAGCTGTTTTTT.

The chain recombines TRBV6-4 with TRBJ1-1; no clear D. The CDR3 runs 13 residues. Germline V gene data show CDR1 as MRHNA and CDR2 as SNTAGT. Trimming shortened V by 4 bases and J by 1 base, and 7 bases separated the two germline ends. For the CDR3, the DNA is TGTGCCAGCAGTGTAGATGCGAACACTGAAGCTTTCTTT. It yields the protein CASSVDANTEAFF.

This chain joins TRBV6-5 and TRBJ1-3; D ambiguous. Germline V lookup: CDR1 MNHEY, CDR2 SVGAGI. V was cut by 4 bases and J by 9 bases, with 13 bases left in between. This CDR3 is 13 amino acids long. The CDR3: CASSFAGEATIYF. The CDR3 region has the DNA TGTGCCAGCAGTTTTGCCGGGGAAGCCACCATATATTTT.

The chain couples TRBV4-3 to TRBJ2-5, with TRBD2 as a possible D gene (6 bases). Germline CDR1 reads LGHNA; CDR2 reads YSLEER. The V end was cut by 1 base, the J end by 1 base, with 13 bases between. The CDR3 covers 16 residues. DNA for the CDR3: TGCGCCAGCAGCCAAGGACTAGGGACGGCCCAAGAGACCCAGTACTTC. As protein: CASSQGLGTAQETQYF.

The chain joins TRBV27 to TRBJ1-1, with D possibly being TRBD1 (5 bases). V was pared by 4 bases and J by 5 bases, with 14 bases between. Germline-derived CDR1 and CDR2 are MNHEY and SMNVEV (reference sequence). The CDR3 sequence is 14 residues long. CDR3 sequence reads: CASSSAGEGTEAFF. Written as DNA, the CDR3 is TGTGCCAGCAGTTCTGCTGGGGAGGGGACTGAAGCTTTCTTT.

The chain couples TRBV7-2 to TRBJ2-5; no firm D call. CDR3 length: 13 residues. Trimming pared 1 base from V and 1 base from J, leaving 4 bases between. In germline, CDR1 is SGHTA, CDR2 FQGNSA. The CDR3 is CASSLGSQETQYF. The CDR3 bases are TGTGCCAGCAGCTTAGGCAGCCAAGAGACCCAGTACTTC.

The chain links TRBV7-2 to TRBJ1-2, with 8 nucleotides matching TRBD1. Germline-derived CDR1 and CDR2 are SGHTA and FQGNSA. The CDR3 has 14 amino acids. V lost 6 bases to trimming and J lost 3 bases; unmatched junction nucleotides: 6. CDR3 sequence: CASRYRGSDYGYTF. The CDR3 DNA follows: TGTGCCAGCAGGTACAGGGGGAGTGACTATGGCTACACCTTC.

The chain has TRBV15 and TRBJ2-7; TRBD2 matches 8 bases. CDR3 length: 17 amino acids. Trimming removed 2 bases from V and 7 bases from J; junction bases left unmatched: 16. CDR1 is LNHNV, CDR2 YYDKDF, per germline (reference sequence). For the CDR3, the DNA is TGTGCCACCAGCAGAAACACCCTCGCGACCGGGGGGGGTGAGCAGTACTTC. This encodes CATSRNTLATGGGEQYF.

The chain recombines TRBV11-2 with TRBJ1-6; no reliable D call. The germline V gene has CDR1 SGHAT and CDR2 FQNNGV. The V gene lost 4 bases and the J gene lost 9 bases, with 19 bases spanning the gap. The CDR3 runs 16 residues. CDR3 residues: CASSSGREGGSSPLHF. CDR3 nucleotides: TGTGCCAGCAGCTCCGGTCGGGAAGGAGGCTCTTCACCCCTCCACTTT. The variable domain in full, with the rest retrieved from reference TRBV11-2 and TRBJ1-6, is EAGVAQSPRYKIIEKRQSVAFWCNPISGHATLYWYQQILGQGPKLLIQFQNNGVVDDSQLPKDRFSAERLKGVDSTLKIQPAKLEDSAVYLCASSSGREGGSSPLHFGNGTRLTVT.

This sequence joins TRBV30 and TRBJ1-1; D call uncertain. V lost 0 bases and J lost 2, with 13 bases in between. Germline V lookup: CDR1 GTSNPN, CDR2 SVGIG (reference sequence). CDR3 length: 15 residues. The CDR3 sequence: CAWSVGFGVNTEAFF. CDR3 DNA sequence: TGTGCCTGGAGTGTTGGATTCGGAGTAAACACTGAAGCTTTCTTT.

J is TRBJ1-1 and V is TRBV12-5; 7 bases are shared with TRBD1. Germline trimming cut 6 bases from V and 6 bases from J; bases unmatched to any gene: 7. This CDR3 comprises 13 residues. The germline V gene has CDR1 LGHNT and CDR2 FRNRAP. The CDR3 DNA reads TGTGCTAGTGGAGGGGGCTTGGTGGCTGAAGCTTTCTTT. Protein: CASGGGLVAEAFF.

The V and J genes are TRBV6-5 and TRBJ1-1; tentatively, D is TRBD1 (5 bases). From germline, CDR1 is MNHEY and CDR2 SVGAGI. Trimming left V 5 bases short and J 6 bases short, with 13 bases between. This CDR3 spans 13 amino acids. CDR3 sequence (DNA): TGTGCCAGCAGTCCCCGGGGGGGGTCTGAAGCTTTCTTT. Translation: CASSPRGGSEAFF.

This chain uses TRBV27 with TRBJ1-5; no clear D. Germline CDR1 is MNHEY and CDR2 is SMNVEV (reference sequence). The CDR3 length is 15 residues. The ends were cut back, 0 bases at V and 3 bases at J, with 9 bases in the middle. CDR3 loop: CASSLSTVPNQPQHF. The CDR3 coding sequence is TGTGCCAGCAGTTTATCCACAGTCCCCAATCAGCCCCAGCATTTT.

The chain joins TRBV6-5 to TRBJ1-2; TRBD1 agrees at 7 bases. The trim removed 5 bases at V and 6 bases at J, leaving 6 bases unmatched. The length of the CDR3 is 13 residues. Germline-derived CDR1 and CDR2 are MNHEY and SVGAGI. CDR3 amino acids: CASSRRQGDGYTF. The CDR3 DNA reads TGTGCCAGCAGTAGACGACAGGGAGATGGCTACACCTTC.

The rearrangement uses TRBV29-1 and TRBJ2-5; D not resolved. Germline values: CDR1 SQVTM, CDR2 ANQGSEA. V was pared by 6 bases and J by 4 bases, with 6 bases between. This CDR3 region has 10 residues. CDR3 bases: TGCAGCGTCCTTTTAGAGACCCAGTACTTC. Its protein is CSVLLETQYF.

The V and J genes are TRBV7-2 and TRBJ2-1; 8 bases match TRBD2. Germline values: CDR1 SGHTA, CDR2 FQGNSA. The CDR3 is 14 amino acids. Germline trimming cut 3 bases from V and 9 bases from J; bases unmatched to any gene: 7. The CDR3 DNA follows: TGTGCCAGCAGCTTTAGCGGGGCCCTCGGTGAGCAGTTCTTC. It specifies CASSFSGALGEQFF. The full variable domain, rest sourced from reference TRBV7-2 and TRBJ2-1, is GAGVSQSPSNKVTEKGKDVELRCDPISGHTALYWYRQSLGQGLEFLIYFQGNSAPDKSGLPSDRFSAERTGGSVSTLTIQRTQQEDSAVYLCASSFSGALGEQFFGPGTRLTVL.

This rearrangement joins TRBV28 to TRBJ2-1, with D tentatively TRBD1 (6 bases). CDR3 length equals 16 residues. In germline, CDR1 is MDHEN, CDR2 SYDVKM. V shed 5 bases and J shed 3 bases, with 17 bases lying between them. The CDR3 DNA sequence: TGTGCCAGCAGTCCTACCGGGACACCAAGCTACAATGAGCAGTTCTTC. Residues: CASSPTGTPSYNEQFF.

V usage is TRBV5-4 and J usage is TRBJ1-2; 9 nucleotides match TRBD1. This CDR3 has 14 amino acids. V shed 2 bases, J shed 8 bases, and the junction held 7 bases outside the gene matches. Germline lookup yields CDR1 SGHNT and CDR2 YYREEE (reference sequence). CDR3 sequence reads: CASSLTGGKEGYTF. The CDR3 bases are TGTGCCAGCAGCTTAACAGGGGGCAAAGAGGGCTACACCTTC.